This note documents a single TCR beta chain sequence. Methods used by the authors: Counts of nucleated cells, estimated from reference gene primer amplification, were obtained. This table comes from immunoSEQ multiplex PCR, and its TCRdb copy is limited to in-frame clones, with some not included. V and J calls and clone size are as listed in that table; D and trimming were resolved from the DNA. The table includes 250,000 to 300,000 clones, around 78% detected once. The data derive from a study of blood T cell repertoires in COVID-19. Study-level background: Spain, Italy and the United States supplied samples that represented acute and convalescent COVID-19. From T cells, B-cell-depleted T cells, or PBMCs came the material, which was cDNA or gDNA.

The sequence derives from a man in his 60s who had recovered from COVID-19. What was sequenced was peripheral blood.

The CDR3 DNA sequence: TGTGCCAGCAGCAAAACACGCGGTGACTATGGCTACACCTTC. Residues: CASSKTRGDYGYTF. The genes are TRBV28 and TRBJ1-2; D unresolved. The germline gives CDR1 MDHEN, CDR2 SYDVKM. V lost 6 bases and J lost 3, with 14 bases in between. There are 14 residues in the CDR3.